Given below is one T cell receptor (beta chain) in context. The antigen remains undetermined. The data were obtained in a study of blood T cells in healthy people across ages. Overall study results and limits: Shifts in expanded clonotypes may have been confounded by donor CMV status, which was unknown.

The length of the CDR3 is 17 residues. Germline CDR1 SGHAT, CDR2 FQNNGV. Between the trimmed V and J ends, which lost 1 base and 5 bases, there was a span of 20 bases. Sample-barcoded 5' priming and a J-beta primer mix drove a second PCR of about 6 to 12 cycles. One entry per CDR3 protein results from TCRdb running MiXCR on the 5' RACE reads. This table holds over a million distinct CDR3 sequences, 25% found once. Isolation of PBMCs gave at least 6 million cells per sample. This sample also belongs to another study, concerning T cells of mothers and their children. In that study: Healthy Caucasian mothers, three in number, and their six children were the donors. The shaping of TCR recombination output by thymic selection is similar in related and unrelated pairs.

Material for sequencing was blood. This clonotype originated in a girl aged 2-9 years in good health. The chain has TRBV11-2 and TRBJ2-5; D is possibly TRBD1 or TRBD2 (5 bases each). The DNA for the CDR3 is TGTGCCAGCAGCTTAGCTTCCGGACGGGGCGTAGAGGAGACCCAGTACTTC. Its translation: CASSLASGRGVEETQYF. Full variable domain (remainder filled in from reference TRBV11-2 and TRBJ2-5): EAGVAQSPRYKIIEKRQSVAFWCNPISGHATLYWYQQILGQGPKLLIQFQNNGVVDDSQLPKDRFSAERLKGVDSTLKIQPAKLEDSAVYLCASSLASGRGVEETQYFGPGTRLLVL.